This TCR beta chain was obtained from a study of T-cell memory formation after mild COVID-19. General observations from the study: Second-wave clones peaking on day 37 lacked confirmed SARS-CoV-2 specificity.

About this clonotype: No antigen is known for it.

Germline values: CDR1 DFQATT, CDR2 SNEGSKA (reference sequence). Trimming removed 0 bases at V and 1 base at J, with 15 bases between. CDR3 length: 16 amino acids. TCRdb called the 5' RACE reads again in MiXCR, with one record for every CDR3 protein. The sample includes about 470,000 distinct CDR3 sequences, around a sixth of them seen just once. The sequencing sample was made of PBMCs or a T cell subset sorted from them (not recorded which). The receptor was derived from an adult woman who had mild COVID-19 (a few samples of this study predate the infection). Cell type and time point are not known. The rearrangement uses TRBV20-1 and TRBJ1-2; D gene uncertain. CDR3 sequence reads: CSAREGLTYFNYGYTF. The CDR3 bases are TGCAGTGCTAGAGAAGGGCTGACCTACTTTAACTATGGCTACACCTTC.